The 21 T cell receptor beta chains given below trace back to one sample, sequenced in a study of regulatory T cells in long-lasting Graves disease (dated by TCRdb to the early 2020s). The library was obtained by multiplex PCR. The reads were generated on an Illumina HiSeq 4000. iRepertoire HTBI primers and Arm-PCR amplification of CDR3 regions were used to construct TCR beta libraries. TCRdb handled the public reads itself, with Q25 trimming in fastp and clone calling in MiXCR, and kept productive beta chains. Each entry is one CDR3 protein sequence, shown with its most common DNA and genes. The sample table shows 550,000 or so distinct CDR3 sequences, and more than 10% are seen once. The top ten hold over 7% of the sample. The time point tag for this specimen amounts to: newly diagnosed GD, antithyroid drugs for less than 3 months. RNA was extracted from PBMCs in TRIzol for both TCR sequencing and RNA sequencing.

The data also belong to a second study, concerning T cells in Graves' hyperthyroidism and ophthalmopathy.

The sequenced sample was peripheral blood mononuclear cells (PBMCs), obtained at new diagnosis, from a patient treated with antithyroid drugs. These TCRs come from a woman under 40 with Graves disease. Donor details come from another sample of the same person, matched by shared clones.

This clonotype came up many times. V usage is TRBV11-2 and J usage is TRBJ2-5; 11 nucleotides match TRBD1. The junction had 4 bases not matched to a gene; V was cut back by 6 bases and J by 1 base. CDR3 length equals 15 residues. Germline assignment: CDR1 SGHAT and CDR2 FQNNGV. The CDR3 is CASSPGTGGQETQYF. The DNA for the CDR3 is TGTGCCAGCAGTCCTGGGACAGGGGGCCAAGAGACCCAGTACTTC. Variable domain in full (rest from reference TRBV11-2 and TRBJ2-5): EAGVAQSPRYKIIEKRQSVAFWCNPISGHATLYWYQQILGQGPKLLIQFQNNGVVDDSQLPKDRFSAERLKGVDSTLKIQPAKLEDSAVYLCASSPGTGGQETQYFGPGTRLLVL.

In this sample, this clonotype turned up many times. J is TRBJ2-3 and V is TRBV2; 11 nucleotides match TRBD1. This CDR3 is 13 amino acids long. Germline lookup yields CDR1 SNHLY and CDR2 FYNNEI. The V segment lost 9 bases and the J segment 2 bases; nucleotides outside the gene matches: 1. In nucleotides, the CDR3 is TGTGCCAGGGGACAGGGGGTCACAGATACGCAGTATTTT. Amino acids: CARGQGVTDTQYF.

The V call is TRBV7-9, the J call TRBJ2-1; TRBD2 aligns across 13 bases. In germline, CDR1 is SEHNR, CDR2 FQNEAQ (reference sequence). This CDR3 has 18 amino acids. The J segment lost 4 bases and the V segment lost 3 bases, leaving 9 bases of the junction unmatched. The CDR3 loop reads CASSFGRTSGSAYNEQFF. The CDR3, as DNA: TGTGCCAGCAGCTTCGGGCGGACTAGCGGGAGTGCATACAATGAGCAGTTCTTC.

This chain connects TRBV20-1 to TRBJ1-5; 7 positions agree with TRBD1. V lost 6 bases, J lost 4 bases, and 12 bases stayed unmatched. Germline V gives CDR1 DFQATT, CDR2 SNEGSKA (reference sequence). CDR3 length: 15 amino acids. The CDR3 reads CSATQTGFGNQPQHF. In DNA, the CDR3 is TGCAGTGCGACGCAGACAGGGTTCGGTAATCAGCCCCAGCATTTT.

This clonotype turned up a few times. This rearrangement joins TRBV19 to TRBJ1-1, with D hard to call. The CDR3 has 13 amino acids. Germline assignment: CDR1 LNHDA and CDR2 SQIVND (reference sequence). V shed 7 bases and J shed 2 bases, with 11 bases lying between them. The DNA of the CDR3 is TGTGCCAGTAACCCCCACATCAACACTGAAGCTTTCTTT. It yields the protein CASNPHINTEAFF.

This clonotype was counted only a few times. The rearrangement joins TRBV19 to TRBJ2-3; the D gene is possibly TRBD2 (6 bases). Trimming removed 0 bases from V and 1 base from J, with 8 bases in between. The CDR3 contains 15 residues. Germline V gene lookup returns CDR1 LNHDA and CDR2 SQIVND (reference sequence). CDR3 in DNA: TGTGCCAGTAGTATAGACGGGGGACGCACAGATACGCAGTATTTT. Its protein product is CASSIDGGRTDTQYF.

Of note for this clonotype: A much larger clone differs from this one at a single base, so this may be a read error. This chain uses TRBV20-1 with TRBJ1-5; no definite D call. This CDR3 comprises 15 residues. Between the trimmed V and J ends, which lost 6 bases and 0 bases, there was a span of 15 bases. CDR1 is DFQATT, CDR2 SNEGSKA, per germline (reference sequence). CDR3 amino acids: CSADGIAYSNQPQHF. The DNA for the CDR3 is TGCAGTGCCGACGGGATAGCCTATAGCAATCAGCCCCAGCATTTT.

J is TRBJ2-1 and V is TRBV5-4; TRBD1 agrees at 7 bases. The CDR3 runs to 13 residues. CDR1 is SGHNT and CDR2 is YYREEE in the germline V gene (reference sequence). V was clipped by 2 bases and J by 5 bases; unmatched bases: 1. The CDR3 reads CASSFGTDNEQFF. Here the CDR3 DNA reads TGTGCCAGCAGCTTCGGGACAGACAATGAGCAGTTCTTC.

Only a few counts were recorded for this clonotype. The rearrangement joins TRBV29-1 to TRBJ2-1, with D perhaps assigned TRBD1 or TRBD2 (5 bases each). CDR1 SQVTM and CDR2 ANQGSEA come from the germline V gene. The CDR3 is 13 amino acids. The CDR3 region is CSGDGGNYNEQFF. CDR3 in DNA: TGCAGTGGCGATGGGGGAAATTACAATGAGCAGTTCTTC.

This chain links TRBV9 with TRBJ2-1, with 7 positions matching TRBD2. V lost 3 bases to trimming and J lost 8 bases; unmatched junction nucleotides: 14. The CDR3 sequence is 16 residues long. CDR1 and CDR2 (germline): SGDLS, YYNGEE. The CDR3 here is CASSGRAGPAPHEQFF. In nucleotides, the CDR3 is TGTGCCAGCAGCGGGCGAGCGGGACCAGCTCCCCATGAGCAGTTCTTC. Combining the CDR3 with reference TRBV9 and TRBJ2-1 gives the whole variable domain DSGVTQTPKHLITATGQRVTLRCSPRSGDLSVYWYQQSLDQGLQFLIQYYNGEERAKGNILERFSAQQFPDLHSELNLSSLELGDSALYFCASSGRAGPAPHEQFFGPGTRLTVL.

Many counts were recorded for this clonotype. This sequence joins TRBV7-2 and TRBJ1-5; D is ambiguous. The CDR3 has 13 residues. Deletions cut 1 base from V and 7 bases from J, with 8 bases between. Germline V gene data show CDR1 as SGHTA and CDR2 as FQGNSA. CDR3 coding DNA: TGTGCCAGCAGCTTAGTTGGTGACCAGCCCCAGCATTTT. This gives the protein CASSLVGDQPQHF.

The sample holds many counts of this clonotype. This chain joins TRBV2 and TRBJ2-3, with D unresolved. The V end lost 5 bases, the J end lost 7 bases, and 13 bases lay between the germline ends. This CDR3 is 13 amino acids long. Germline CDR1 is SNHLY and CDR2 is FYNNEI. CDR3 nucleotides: TGTGCCAGCAGTCTAGAGAGTCTCAATACGCAGTATTTT. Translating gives CASSLESLNTQYF. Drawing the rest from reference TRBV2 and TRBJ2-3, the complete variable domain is EPEVTQTPSHQVTQMGQEVILRCVPISNHLYFYWYRQILGQKVEFLVSFYNNEISEKSEIFDDQFSVERPDGSNFTLKIRSTKLEDSAMYFCASSLESLNTQYFGPGTRLTVL.

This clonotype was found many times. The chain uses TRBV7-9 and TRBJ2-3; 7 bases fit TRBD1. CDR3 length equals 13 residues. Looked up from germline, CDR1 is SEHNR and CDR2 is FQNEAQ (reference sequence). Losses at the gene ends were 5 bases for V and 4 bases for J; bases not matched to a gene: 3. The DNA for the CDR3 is TGTGCCAGCAGCGCCACAGGGGCAGATACGCAGTATTTT. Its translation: CASSATGADTQYF.

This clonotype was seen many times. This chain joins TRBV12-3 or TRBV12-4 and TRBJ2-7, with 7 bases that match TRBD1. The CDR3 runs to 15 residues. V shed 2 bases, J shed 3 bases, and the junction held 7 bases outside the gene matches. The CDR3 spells CASSLLTGAGYEQYF. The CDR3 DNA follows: TGTGCCAGCAGTTTACTTACAGGGGCGGGCTACGAGCAGTACTTC.

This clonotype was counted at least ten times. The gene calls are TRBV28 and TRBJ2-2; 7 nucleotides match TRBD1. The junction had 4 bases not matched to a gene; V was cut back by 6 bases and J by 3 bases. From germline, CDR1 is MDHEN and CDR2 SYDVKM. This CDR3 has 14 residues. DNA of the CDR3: TGTGCCAGCAGGCCGGGACAGCACACCGGGGAGCTGTTTTTT. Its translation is CASRPGQHTGELFF.

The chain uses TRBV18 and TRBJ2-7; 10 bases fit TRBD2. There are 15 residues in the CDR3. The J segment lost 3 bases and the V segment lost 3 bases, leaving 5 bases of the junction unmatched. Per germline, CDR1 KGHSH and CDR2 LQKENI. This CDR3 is CASSPSRTSGYEQYF. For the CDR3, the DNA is TGTGCCAGCTCACCCTCCCGGACTAGCGGCTACGAGCAGTACTTC. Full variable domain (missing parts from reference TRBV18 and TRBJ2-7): NAGVMQNPRHLVRRRGQEARLRCSPMKGHSHVYWYRQLPEEGLKFMVYLQKENIIDESGMPKERFSAEFPKEGPSILRIQQVVRGDSAAYFCASSPSRTSGYEQYFGPGTRLTVT.

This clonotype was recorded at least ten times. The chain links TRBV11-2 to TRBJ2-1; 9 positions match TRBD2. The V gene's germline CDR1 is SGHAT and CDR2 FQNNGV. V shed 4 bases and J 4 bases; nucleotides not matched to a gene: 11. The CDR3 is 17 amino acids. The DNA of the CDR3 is TGTGCCAGCAGCTCCAAATATGCTAGCGGGATATACAATGAGCAGTTCTTC. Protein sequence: CASSSKYASGIYNEQFF.

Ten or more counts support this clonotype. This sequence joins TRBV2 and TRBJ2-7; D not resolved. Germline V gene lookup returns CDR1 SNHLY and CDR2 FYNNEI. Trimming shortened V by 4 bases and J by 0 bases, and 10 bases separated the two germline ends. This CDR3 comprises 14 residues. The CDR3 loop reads CASSGTFSSYEQYF. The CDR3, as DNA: TGTGCCAGCAGTGGGACCTTCAGCTCCTACGAGCAGTACTTC.

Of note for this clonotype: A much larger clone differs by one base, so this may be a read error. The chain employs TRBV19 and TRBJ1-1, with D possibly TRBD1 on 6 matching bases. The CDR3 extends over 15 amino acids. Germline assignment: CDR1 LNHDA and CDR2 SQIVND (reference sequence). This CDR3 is CSSMGGGVMNTEAFF. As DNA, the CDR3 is TGTTCCAGTATGGGTGGGGGCGTGATGAACACTGAAGCTTTCTTT.

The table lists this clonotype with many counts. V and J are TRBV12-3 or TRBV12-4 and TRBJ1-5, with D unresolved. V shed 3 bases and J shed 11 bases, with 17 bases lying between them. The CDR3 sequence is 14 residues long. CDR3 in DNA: TGTGCCAGCAGTTTCCAATCCAAAACTTTCACCCAGCATTTT. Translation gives CASSFQSKTFTQHF.

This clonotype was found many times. This CDR3 is CASSLSFYEQYF. CDR3 DNA: TGTGCCAGCAGTTTATCCTTCTACGAGCAGTACTTC. V and J are TRBV28 and TRBJ2-7; unclear D gene. From germline, CDR1 is MDHEN and CDR2 SYDVKM. The CDR3 is 12 residues long. V was shortened by 1 base and J by 3 bases, with 4 bases between the two germline ends.